This TCR beta chain was sequenced during a study of T cell responses to AZD1222 COVID-19 vaccine (dated by TCRdb to about 2021). Background on the whole study: AZD1222 recipients whose second dose came at about 4 weeks and those whose second dose came at about 12 weeks were combined into one group, since spike-specific TCR depth and breadth did not differ between the two schedules. Trial participants were enrolled by age into subgroups of 18-55, 56-69 and 70-plus years, and around 140, 26 and 57 TCR-sequenced participants, respectively, were included in these subgroups. A total of 240 or so trial participants underwent TCR sequencing, of whom about 200 had received two doses of AZD1222 and some 25 had received two doses of the MenACWY control vaccine. Broad study findings and their caveats: The whole spike protein was spanned by vaccine-associated CD4 TCRs, and dominant responses were seen in regions 160-218 and 743-854. In the small 56-69-year group, the increase in depth fell short of significance, most likely because of low power. Conclusions about previously exposed vaccinees are limited, since just five or six AZD1222 recipients were seropositive for SARS-CoV-2 at baseline. Participants were mostly white British, with more females than males. The authors suggested clonal diversity may have been underestimated. Reportedly, close to half of the unique spike-specific TCRs recognized epitopes lying outside the regions that are mutated in the B.1.351 and B.1.1.7 variants. Spike-specific TCR breadth and depth rose significantly after two AZD1222 doses compared with day 0 and with MenACWY recipients. No day 14 peak-response samples were available, so repertoires were characterized only after the peak T cell response.

As for this clone: Its cognate antigen has yet to be identified. It has no much larger one-base neighbor in the sample; base qualities were not kept.

In the paper's terms, the time point label means: baseline before first vaccination. Vaccinee samples came from UK trials COV001 and COV002, including a single-blind randomized controlled phase 2/3 trial of AZD1222 (ChAdOx1 nCoV-19) in healthy adults. Trial participant PBMC samples were collected at day 0 and day 28 after the second dose for TCRbeta chain sequencing. The germline V gene (reference sequence) gives CDR1 as LNHDA and CDR2 as SQIVND. V is pared back by 9 bases and J by 1 base, with 8 bases lying between the germline termini. The CDR3 has 12 amino acids, counting the end cysteine and phenylalanine. The sequence is cut down to CDR3 DNA, 36 bases in frame from base 1. The CDR3 regions of human TCRbeta chains were subjected to immunosequencing. Per the authors' processing: Repertoire TCRs were checked for matches against a reference library of SARS-CoV-2-specific TCRs that had been generated using the MIRA antigen-specificity platform. Breadth was defined as the fraction of unique TCRs that were SARS-CoV-2-associated, and depth was defined as the fraction of total T cells that were SARS-CoV-2-associated. Using the MIRA data, every spike-specific TCR was mapped to the spike region that the TCR reacted to and assigned to either a CD4 or a CD8 class. Log10-transformed breadth and depth values were compared by one-way ANOVA with Sidak's multiple comparisons tests. In TCRdb, the immuneACCESS table is reduced to in-frame sequences with V and J assigned. These tables do not hold every clone; where another copy was compared, an unresolved V gene accounts for under half, and the others remain unexplained. V and J calls and clone size are copied from that table; D and trimming were computed from the DNA. The sample profile shows over 140,000 clones; roughly 92% of them were found once. The ten largest clones take up approximately 5.4% of the sample.

Recombination connected TRBV19 to TRBJ2-3; the D region possibly corresponds to TRBD1 (5 bases align). The sequence derives from an adult in good health. The specimen was peripheral blood, collected on day 0 of AZD1222 vaccination. In nucleotides, the sequence is TGTGCCAGCAGGGCCCGCACAGATACGCAGTATTTT. This codes for CASRARTDTQYF.